This TCR beta chain was obtained from a study of T-cell reconstitution after alpha-beta-depleted transplantation in children. Study-wide findings and caveats: T cells produced anew were the main source of T-cell counts and diversity one year after transplant. Some patients showed high day-60 TCRbeta diversity, which derived from surviving recipient T cells and thymic progenitors.

The TCRbeta library incorporated unique molecular identifiers. Via MiXCR, TCRdb re-called the PCR reads, giving one row per CDR3 protein. The sample has hundreds of thousands of distinct CDR3 sequences, 10% to 15% seen once; the top ten hold about 0.79%. This clonotype showed up just a few times. As yet, its antigen is unknown. The CDR3 is made up of 8 amino acids. Trimming removed 4 bases from V and 16 bases from J, with 5 bases in between. The germline CDR1 and CDR2 sequences are MGHDK and SYGVNS. The TCR originated in a girl aged 2 to 9 with congenital amegakaryocytic thrombocytopenia, due to receive a stem cell transplant. This chain links TRBV25-1 with TRBJ1-3; D is ambiguous. This specimen was PBMCs, taken before TCRalphabeta/CD19-depleted stem cell transplant. The CDR3 DNA follows: TGTGCCAGCAGTGGATGGTATTTT. Residues: CASSGWYF.